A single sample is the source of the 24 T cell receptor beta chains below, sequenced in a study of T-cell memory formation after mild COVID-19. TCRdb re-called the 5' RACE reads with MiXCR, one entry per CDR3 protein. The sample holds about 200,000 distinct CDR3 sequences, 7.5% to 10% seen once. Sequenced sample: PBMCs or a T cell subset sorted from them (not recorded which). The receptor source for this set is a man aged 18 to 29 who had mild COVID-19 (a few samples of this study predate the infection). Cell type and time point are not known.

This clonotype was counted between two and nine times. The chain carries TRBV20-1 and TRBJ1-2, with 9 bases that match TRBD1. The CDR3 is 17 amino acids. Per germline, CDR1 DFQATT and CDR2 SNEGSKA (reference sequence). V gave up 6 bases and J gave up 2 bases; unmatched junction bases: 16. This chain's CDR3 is CSAPPGTGQGLNYGYTF. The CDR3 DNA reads TGCAGTGCCCCCCCGGGGACAGGGCAAGGTTTAAACTATGGCTACACCTTC.

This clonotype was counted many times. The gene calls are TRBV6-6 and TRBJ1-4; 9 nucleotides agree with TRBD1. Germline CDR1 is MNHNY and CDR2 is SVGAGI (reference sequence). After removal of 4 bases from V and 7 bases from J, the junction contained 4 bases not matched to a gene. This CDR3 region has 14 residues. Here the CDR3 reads CASSSQGAGEKLFF. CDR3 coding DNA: TGTGCCAGCAGTTCACAGGGGGCGGGTGAAAAACTGTTTTTT.

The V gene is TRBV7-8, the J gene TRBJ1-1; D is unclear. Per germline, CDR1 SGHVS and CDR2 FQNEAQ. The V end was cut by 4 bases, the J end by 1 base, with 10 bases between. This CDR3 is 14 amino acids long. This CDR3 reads CASSWRWGNTEAFF. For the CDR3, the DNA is TGTGCCAGCAGCTGGCGGTGGGGGAACACTGAAGCTTTCTTT.

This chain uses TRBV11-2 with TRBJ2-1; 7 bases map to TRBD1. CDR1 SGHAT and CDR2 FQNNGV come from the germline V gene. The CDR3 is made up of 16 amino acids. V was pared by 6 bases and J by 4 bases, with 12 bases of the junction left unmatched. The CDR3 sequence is CASRESASGQYNEQFF. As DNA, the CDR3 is TGTGCCAGCAGAGAGAGTGCGTCGGGACAGTACAATGAGCAGTTCTTC. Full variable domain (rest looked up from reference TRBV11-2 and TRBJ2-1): EAGVAQSPRYKIIEKRQSVAFWCNPISGHATLYWYQQILGQGPKLLIQFQNNGVVDDSQLPKDRFSAERLKGVDSTLKIQPAKLEDSAVYLCASRESASGQYNEQFFGPGTRLTVL.

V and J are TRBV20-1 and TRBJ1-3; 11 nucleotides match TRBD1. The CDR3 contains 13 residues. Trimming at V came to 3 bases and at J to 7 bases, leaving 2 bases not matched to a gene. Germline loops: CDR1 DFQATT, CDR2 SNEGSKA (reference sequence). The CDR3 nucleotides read TGCAGTGCTAGTCGGGACAGGGGGAACACCATATATTTT. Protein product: CSASRDRGNTIYF.

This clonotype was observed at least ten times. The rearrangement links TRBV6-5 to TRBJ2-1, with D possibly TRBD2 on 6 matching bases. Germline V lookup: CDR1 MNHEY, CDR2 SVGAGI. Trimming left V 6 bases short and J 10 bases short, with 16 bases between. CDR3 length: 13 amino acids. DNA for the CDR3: TGTGCCAGCAGGGATCCAGAGCGGGTGGAGCAGTTCTTC. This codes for CASRDPERVEQFF.

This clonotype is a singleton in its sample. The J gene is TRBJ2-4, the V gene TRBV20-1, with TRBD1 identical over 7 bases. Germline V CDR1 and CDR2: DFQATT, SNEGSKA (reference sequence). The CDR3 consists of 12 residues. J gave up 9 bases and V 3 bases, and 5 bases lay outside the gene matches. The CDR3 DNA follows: TGCAGTGCTAGGCGCGACAGGGTCATTCAGTACTTC. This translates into CSARRDRVIQYF.

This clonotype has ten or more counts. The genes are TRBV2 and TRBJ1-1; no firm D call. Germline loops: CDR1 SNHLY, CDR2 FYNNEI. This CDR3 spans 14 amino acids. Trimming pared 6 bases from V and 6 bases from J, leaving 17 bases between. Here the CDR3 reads CASRLGPSGSEAFF. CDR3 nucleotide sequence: TGTGCCAGCAGATTGGGCCCTTCCGGATCTGAAGCTTTCTTT.

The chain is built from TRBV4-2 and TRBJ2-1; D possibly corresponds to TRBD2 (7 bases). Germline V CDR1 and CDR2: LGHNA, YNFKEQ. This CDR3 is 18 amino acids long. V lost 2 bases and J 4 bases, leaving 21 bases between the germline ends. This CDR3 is CASSQRLFAGAVYNEQFF. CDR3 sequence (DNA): TGTGCCAGCAGCCAACGTCTTTTCGCGGGGGCCGTATACAATGAGCAGTTCTTC.

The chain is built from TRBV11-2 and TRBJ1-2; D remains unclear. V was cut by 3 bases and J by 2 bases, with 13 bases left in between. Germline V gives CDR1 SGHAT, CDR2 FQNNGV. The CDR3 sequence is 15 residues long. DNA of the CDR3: TGTGCCAGCAGCTTTGCAGGAACCAGCAACTATGGCTACACCTTC. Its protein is CASSFAGTSNYGYTF.

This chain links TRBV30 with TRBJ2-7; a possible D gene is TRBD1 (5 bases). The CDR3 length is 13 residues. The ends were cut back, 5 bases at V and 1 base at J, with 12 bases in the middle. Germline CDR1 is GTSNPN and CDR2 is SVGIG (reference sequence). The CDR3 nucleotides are TGTGCCTGGCGTCAGGACACTTCCTACGAGCAGTACTTC. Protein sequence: CAWRQDTSYEQYF.

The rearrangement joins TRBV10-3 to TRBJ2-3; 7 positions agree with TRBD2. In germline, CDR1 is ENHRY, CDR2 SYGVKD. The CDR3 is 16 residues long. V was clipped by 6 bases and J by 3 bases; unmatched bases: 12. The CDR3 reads CAIRPGTTIETDTQYF. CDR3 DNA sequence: TGTGCCATCAGGCCCGGGACTACAATCGAAACAGATACGCAGTATTTT.

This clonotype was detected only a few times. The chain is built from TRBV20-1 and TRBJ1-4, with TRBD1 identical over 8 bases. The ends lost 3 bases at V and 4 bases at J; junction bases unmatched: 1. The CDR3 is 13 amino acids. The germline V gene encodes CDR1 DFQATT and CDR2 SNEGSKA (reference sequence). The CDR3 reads CSASDRGNEKLFF. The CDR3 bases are TGCAGTGCTAGCGACAGGGGTAATGAAAAACTGTTTTTT.

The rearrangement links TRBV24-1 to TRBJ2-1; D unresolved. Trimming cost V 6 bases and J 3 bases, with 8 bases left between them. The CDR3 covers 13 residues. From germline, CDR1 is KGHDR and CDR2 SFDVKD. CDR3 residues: CATSSRFYNEQFF. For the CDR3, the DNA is TGTGCCACCAGTAGCAGGTTCTACAATGAGCAGTTCTTC.

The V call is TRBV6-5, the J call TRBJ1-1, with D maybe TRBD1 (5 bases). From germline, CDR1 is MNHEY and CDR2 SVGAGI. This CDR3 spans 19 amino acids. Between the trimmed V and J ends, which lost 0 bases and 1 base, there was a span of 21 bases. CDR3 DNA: TGTGCCAGCAGTTACTCGTACCCGGCAACCCCTAGGGGGAACACTGAAGCTTTCTTT. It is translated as CASSYSYPATPRGNTEAFF.

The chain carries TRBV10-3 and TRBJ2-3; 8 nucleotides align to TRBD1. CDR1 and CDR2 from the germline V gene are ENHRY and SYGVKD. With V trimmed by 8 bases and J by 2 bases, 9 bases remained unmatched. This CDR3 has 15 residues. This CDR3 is CAIRTTGANTDTQYF. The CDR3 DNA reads TGTGCCATCCGAACGACAGGGGCGAACACAGATACGCAGTATTTT.

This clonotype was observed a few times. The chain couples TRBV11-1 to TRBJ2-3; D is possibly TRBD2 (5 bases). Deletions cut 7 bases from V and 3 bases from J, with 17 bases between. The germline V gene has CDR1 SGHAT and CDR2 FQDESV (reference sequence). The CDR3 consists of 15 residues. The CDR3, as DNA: TGTGCCAGCAAAAAGGGAGCGCACATTACAGATACGCAGTATTTT. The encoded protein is CASKKGAHITDTQYF. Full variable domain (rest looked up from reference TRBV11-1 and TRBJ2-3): EAEVAQSPRYKITEKSQAVAFWCDPISGHATLYWYRQILGQGPELLVQFQDESVVDDSQLPKDRFSAERLKGVDSTLKIQPAELGDSAMYLCASKKGAHITDTQYFGPGTRLTVL.

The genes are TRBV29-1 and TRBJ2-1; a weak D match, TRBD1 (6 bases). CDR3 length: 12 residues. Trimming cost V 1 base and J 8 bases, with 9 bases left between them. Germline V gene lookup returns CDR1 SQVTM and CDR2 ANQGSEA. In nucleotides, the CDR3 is TGCAGCGTTGAAGGGGACATTCATGAGCAGTTCTTC. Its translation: CSVEGDIHEQFF.

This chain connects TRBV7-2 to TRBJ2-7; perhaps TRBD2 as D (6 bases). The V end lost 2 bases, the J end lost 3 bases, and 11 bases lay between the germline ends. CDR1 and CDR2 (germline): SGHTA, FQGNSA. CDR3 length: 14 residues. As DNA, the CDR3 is TGTGCCAGCAGCTTAATTGTGGACTACTACGAGCAGTACTTC. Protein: CASSLIVDYYEQYF.

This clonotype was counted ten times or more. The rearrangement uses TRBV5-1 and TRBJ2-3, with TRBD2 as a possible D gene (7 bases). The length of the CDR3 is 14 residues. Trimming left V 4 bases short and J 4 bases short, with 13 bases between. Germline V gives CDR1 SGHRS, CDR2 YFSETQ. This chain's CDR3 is CASSMGGPADTQYF. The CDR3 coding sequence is TGCGCCAGCAGCATGGGGGGGCCGGCAGATACGCAGTATTTT.

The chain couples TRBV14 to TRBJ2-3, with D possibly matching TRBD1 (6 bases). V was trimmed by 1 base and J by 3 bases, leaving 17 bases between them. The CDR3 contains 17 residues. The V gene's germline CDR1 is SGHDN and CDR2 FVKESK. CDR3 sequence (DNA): TGTGCCAGCAGCCAAGCCTGGGGGCAGGCAGGGACAGATACGCAGTATTTT. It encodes CASSQAWGQAGTDTQYF.

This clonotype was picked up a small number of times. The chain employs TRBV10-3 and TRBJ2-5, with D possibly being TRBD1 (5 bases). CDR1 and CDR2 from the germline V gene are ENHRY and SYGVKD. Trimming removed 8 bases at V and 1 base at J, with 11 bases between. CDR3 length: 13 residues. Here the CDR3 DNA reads TGTGCCATCGCGTTGGGGCTCCAAGAGACCCAGTACTTC. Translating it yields CAIALGLQETQYF.

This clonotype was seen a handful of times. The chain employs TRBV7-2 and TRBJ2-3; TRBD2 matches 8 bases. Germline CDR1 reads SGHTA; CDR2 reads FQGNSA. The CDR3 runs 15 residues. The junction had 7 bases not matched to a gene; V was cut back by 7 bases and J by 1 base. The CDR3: CASTVRGAGTDTQYF. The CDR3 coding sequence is TGTGCCAGCACCGTGCGGGGGGCGGGCACAGATACGCAGTATTTT.

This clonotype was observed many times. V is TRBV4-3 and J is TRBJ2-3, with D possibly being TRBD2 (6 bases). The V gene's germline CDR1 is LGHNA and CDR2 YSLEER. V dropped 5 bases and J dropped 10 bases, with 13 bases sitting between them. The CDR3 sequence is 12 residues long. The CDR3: CASSSRREAQYF. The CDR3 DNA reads TGCGCCAGCAGCTCCCGTAGGGAGGCGCAGTATTTT.